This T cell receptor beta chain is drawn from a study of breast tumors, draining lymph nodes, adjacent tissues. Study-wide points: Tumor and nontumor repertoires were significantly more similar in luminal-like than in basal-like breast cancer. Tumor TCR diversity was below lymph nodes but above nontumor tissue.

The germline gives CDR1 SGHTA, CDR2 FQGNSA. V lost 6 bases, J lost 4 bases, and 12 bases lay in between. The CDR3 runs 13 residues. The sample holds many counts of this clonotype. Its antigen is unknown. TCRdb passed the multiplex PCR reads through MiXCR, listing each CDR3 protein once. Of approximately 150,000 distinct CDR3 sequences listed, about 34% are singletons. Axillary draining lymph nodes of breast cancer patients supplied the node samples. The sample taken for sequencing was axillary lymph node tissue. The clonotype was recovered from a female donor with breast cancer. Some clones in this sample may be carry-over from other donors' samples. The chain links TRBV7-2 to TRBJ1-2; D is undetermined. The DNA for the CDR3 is TGTGCCAGCAGTTTAAAGGGAGTCTATGGCTACACCTTC. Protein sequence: CASSLKGVYGYTF. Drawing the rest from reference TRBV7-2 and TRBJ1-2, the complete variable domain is GAGVSQSPSNKVTEKGKDVELRCDPISGHTALYWYRQSLGQGLEFLIYFQGNSAPDKSGLPSDRFSAERTGGSVSTLTIQRTQQEDSAVYLCASSLKGVYGYTFGSGTRLTVV.